The T cell receptor beta chain under discussion was sequenced for a study of cytomegalovirus exposure and HLA in healthy donors (dated 2017 in TCRdb). Notes on the research overall: According to a later analysis, the roughly 130 validation repertoires were produced on the same platform as the approximately 620 repertoires of the first cohort. Besides the first cohort of 666 subjects, a separate validation cohort made up of 95 to 150 different subjects was used. The study combined high-throughput TCR immunosequencing, statistical association of individual TCRs with disease status, and machine learning to predict cytomegalovirus infection status. The study was designed to test whether signatures of past pathogen exposure could be identified by cataloging public T cell receptors. General study outcomes and caveats: It was suggested by the authors that the approach could potentially be generalized to other disease states and immunological phenotypes. A later analysis had no HLA typing for the validation cohort, so co-occurrence there was scored across all 110 or so repertoires. Most TCR sequences were observed very rarely across donors, whereas some public TCRs were present in many individuals. Subsequent analysis determined that TCRs grouped into clusters in the first cohort also showed a tendency toward co-occurrence across the 120 or so validation repertoires, and approximately 94% of cluster scores exceeded 0. A total of 150 or so TCR beta chains were listed by the study as associated with cytomegalovirus. In vitro tests confirmed that three of the cytomegalovirus-associated TCR beta chains recognize cytomegalovirus antigens. In both the original and validation cohorts, the classifier was reported to diagnose cytomegalovirus status with high specificity and sensitivity.

Worth noting for this clone: Its antigen is still unknown. No per-base quality is available; no much larger clone lies one base away.

Libraries were built with the immunoSEQ multiplex PCR assay. As for the original processing: To diagnose cytomegalovirus status from the catalog of TCR beta chain sequences, a statistical classification framework was built. TCRdb stores this immuneACCESS table with in-frame sequences only. Part of the clones is absent; in the studies checked, under half of the shortfall reflects unresolved V genes, and no reason is known for the rest. V, J and clone size were drawn from that table, and D and trimming were deduced from the DNA. The sample table contains 150,000 to 200,000 clones; only one count was recorded for less than 90% of them. The leading ten clones occupy approximately 2.1% of the sample. Donors formed part of the validation cohort, which comprised about 120 subjects and was distinct from the first cohort of several hundred subjects. The germline V gene (reference sequence) provides CDR1 MNHEY and CDR2 SMNVEV. The CDR3 runs 15 residues from the cysteine to the phenylalanine. Only the CDR3 DNA is retained, 45 bases long and in frame from the first base. V and J lose 8 bases and 0 bases, and a span of 16 bases separates them.

This TCR was recovered from a woman between 18 and 29 years old in good health and CMV-seronegative. Material for sequencing was PBMCs. The chain is assembled from TRBV27 and TRBJ1-1, with TRBD1 as a weak D call on 5 bases. The CDR3 is CASSSQGSMNTEAFF. In nucleotide form, the sequence is TGTGCCAGCTCTTCGCAGGGAAGTATGAACACTGAAGCTTTCTTT.